The next 21 T cell receptor beta chains were all read from a single sample in a study of blood T cell repertoires in COVID-19. Repertoires were generated with immunoSEQ multiplex PCR, while TCRdb's copy carries only in-frame clones and drops some. Here the sample spans some 170,000 clones, around 90% being singletons. Sample: peripheral blood. These receptors came from a woman aged 50 to 60 with acute or convalescent COVID-19.

V is TRBV5-5 and J is TRBJ1-2; the match to TRBD1 covers 7 bases. The V segment lost 2 bases and the J segment 0 bases; nucleotides outside the gene matches: 4. This CDR3 has 15 amino acids. CDR1 and CDR2 (germline): SGHKS, YYEKEE (reference sequence). The DNA of the CDR3 is TGTGCCAGCAGCTTCACAGGGGTAGCTAACTATGGCTACACCTTC. Its protein product is CASSFTGVANYGYTF.

This CDR3 is CASSSVGLAGDTQYF. In DNA form, the CDR3 reads TGTGCCAGCTCTTCAGTGGGACTAGCGGGAGATACGCAGTATTTT. The chain uses TRBV27 and TRBJ2-3; 12 bases are shared with TRBD2. Per the germline V gene, CDR1 is MNHEY and CDR2 is SMNVEV (reference sequence). After removal of 8 bases from V and 5 bases from J, the junction contained 8 bases not matched to a gene. The CDR3 totals 15 residues.

The genes are TRBV5-1 and TRBJ2-3; 7 nucleotides align to TRBD2. There are 14 residues in the CDR3. Unmatched junction bases numbered 4, after V lost 5 bases and J lost 1 base. Germline V lookup: CDR1 SGHRS, CDR2 YFSETQ. CDR3 sequence: CASSTREGTDTQYF. CDR3 in DNA: TGCGCCAGCAGTACACGGGAGGGCACAGATACGCAGTATTTT. The variable domain in full, completed from reference TRBV5-1 and TRBJ2-3, reads KAGVTQTPRYLIKTRGQQVTLSCSPISGHRSVSWYQQTPGQGLQFLFEYFSETQRNKGNFPGRFSGRQFSNSRSEMNVSTLELGDSALYLCASSTREGTDTQYFGPGTRLTVL.

This clone showed up just once. The V call is TRBV14, the J call TRBJ1-1, with TRBD1 matching over 7 bases. The CDR3 has 13 residues. V lost 7 bases, J lost 0 bases, and 2 bases stayed unmatched. From germline, CDR1 is SGHDN and CDR2 FVKESK. The CDR3 bases are TGTGCCAGCACTCAGGGGGTGAACACTGAAGCTTTCTTT. Translation gives CASTQGVNTEAFF.

The rearrangement links TRBV13 to TRBJ2-3; 10 bases are shared with TRBD2. CDR3 length: 15 amino acids. V shed 5 bases and J 4 bases; nucleotides not matched to a gene: 6. In germline, CDR1 is PRHDT, CDR2 FYEKMQ (reference sequence). This CDR3 reads CASSPQGLAPDTQYF. In nucleotides, the CDR3 is TGTGCCAGCAGCCCCCAGGGACTAGCGCCAGATACGCAGTATTTT.

V usage is TRBV24-1 and J usage is TRBJ1-2; 10 bases fit TRBD1. Germline V gene sequence: CDR1 KGHDR, CDR2 SFDVKD. V trimming: 3 bases; J trimming: 8 bases; junction bases outside the gene matches: 5. CDR3 size: 14 residues. The chain's CDR3 is CATSDDRGPRGYTF. CDR3 nucleotides: TGTGCCACCAGTGATGACAGGGGGCCAAGGGGCTACACCTTC.

This sequence joins TRBV19 and TRBJ2-5; tentatively, D is TRBD2 (6 bases). This CDR3 has 16 residues. With 5 bases removed from V and 2 bases from J, the gap between germline ends came to 18 bases. Germline V gene sequence: CDR1 LNHDA, CDR2 SQIVND (reference sequence). The CDR3 region has the DNA TGTGCCAGTAGTCCGCGTGGAGGGCCGAGACAAGAGACCCAGTACTTC. Its protein is CASSPRGGPRQETQYF.

This chain connects TRBV19 to TRBJ1-1; D may be TRBD1 (5 bases). Looked up from germline, CDR1 is LNHDA and CDR2 is SQIVND (reference sequence). This CDR3 region has 15 residues. V lost 3 bases and J lost 5, with 16 bases in between. The DNA of the CDR3 is TGTGCCAGTAGTATCGGGACTGTCAGTTTGACTGAAGCTTTCTTT. This translates into CASSIGTVSLTEAFF.

Of note for this clone: An end of the junction differs from the germline gene, which may be a read error. The V and J genes are TRBV6-1 and TRBJ2-3; TRBD2 aligns across 9 bases. CDR3 length: 14 residues. The germline V gene has CDR1 MNHNS and CDR2 SASEGT. CDR3 DNA: TGTGCCAGCAGTCAAGCGGGAGGTACAGATACGCAGTATTTT. Translation: CASSQAGGTDTQYF.

The chain carries TRBV24-1 and TRBJ1-2; D is perhaps TRBD1 (5 bases). Germline V gene data show CDR1 as KGHDR and CDR2 as SFDVKD. CDR3 length equals 15 residues. Trimming stripped 3 bases from V and 8 bases from J, with 18 bases between. CDR3 protein: CATSDGGTDLKGYTF. CDR3 coding DNA: TGTGCCACCAGTGATGGGGGGACCGACTTGAAGGGCTACACCTTC.

The chain has TRBV11-2 and TRBJ2-7, with 10 positions matching TRBD2. The germline gives CDR1 SGHAT, CDR2 FQNNGV. V was pared by 7 bases and J by 7 bases, with 10 bases of the junction left unmatched. The CDR3 length is 14 residues. CDR3 sequence reads: CASNWLAGVGEQYF. The CDR3 coding sequence is TGTGCCAGCAACTGGCTAGCGGGAGTTGGGGAGCAGTACTTC.

The V call is TRBV30, the J call TRBJ2-2; the match to TRBD1 covers 7 bases. This CDR3 region has 15 residues. V was pared by 6 bases and J by 0 bases, with 7 bases of the junction left unmatched. The germline V gene has CDR1 GTSNPN and CDR2 SVGIG (reference sequence). The chain's CDR3 is CACTSGTANTGELFF. CDR3 coding DNA: TGTGCCTGTACTTCCGGGACAGCGAACACCGGGGAGCTGTTTTTT.

The chain joins TRBV5-4 to TRBJ1-2; 12 bases are a match to TRBD1. With V trimmed by 3 bases and J by 3 bases, 6 bases remained unmatched. Germline V gene data show CDR1 as SGHNT and CDR2 as YYREEE (reference sequence). The CDR3 extends over 16 amino acids. CDR3 nucleotides: TGTGCCAGCAGCTACGGCGGGACAGGGGGCGACTATGGCTACACCTTC. Protein: CASSYGGTGGDYGYTF.

The chain recombines TRBV27 with TRBJ1-1, with 10 bases identical to TRBD1. J lost 4 bases, V lost 3 bases, and 5 bases had no gene match. The CDR3 spans 15 residues. The germline V gene has CDR1 MNHEY and CDR2 SMNVEV (reference sequence). The chain's CDR3 is CASSFRQGAGTEAFF. The CDR3 bases are TGTGCCAGCAGTTTCCGACAGGGGGCAGGCACTGAAGCTTTCTTT.

The chain employs TRBV6-5 and TRBJ2-5; 9 positions match TRBD2. With V trimmed by 10 bases and J by 2 bases, 5 bases remained unmatched. Germline CDR1 and CDR2: MNHEY and SVGAGI. CDR3 length: 13 amino acids. CDR3 in amino acids: CATQTSGQETQYF. In nucleotides, the CDR3 is TGTGCCACCCAGACTAGCGGACAAGAGACCCAGTACTTC.

The chain links TRBV12-3 or TRBV12-4 to TRBJ1-5, with D unclear. Trimming cost V 2 bases and J 6 bases, with 5 bases left between them. This CDR3 comprises 12 residues. The DNA for the CDR3 is TGTGCCAGCAGTTTACGGTTTCAGCCCCAGCATTTT. The encoded protein is CASSLRFQPQHF.

This clone was recorded only once. This sequence joins TRBV29-1 and TRBJ2-1; 10 bases align to TRBD2. After removal of 6 bases from V and 4 bases from J, the junction contained 6 bases not matched to a gene. Germline CDR1 reads SQVTM; CDR2 reads ANQGSEA. The CDR3 length is 14 residues. CDR3 protein: CSVDGTSVYNEQFF. The CDR3 nucleotides read TGCAGCGTCGACGGGACTAGCGTATACAATGAGCAGTTCTTC.

This clone turned up a few times. The chain is built from TRBV6-5 and TRBJ2-3; D is possibly TRBD1 (6 bases). The germline V and J ends were trimmed by 4 bases and 2 bases, with 10 bases remaining between them. Germline V gene sequence: CDR1 MNHEY, CDR2 SVGAGI. The CDR3 is 14 residues long. The CDR3 sequence is CASSLTGPTDTQYF. The CDR3 coding sequence is TGTGCCAGCAGTTTGACAGGACCCACAGATACGCAGTATTTT.

This clone was seen a single time. The CDR3, as DNA: TGTGCCAGTAGTATCGACAGAGCCTCTGGAAACACCATATATTTT. Translation gives CASSIDRASGNTIYF. The chain joins TRBV19 to TRBJ1-3; tentatively, D is TRBD1 (5 bases). The length of the CDR3 is 15 residues. V was clipped by 3 bases and J by 0 bases, with 9 bases between them. Germline lookup yields CDR1 LNHDA and CDR2 SQIVND (reference sequence). The variable domain in full, completed from reference TRBV19 and TRBJ1-3, reads DGGITQSPKYLFRKEGQNVTLSCEQNLNHDAMYWYRQDPGQGLRLIYYSQIVNDFQKGDIAEGYSVSREKKESFPLTVTSAQKNPTAFYLCASSIDRASGNTIYFGEGSWLTVV.

The gene calls are TRBV6-6 and TRBJ1-4, with 10 bases aligning to TRBD1. Germline lookup yields CDR1 MNHNY and CDR2 SVGAGI (reference sequence). This CDR3 spans 15 amino acids. Germline trimming cut 3 bases from V and 6 bases from J; bases unmatched to any gene: 4. Here the CDR3 reads CASSYSGTGDEKLFF. For the CDR3, the DNA is TGTGCCAGCAGTTATTCCGGGACAGGGGATGAAAAACTGTTTTTT.

This chain joins TRBV4-3 and TRBJ1-5; tentatively, D is TRBD1 (5 bases). Trimming shortened V by 2 bases and J by 0 bases, and 8 bases separated the two germline ends. This CDR3 spans 15 amino acids. Germline assignment: CDR1 LGHNA and CDR2 YSLEER. The CDR3 protein is CASSQSQGSNQPQHF. CDR3 DNA sequence: TGCGCCAGCAGCCAATCGCAGGGTAGCAATCAGCCCCAGCATTTT.